This TCR beta chain was sequenced for a study of CD8 T cells in Susac syndrome. Looked up from germline, CDR1 is LGHNA and CDR2 is YSLEER. Trimming pared 3 bases from V and 12 bases from J, leaving 15 bases between. The CDR3 extends over 13 amino acids. Random hexamers were used to reverse transcribe the RNA input (0.5 to 1 ug). TCRdb recomputed calls from the immunoSEQ multiplex PCR reads with MiXCR, one row per CDR3 protein. The sample contains about 290,000 distinct CDR3 sequences, 65% to 90% of which appear only once. This clonotype is a singleton in its sample. Sequencing was carried out using CD8+ T cells from PBMCs. The V call is TRBV4-3, the J call TRBJ2-1; maybe TRBD2 (5 bases). The receptor was derived from a human donor with multiple sclerosis. CDR3 sequence (DNA): TGCGCCAGCAGCCACGCATATCCTGGAGGGCAGTTCTTC. It codes for CASSHAYPGGQFF.